These 6 T cell receptor beta chains were all obtained from the same sample, sequenced in a study of blood T cell repertoires in COVID-19. The method was immunoSEQ multiplex PCR; TCRdb's version includes in-frame clones alone and lacks a portion of them. The table has over 200,000 clones, under 90% seen once. The sample was peripheral blood. Receptors were obtained from a man in his 60s who had recovered from COVID-19.

The chain links TRBV6-2 or TRBV6-3 to TRBJ2-7; TRBD2 is a possible D gene (5 bases). CDR3 length equals 15 residues. Germline V gives CDR1 MNHEY, CDR2 SVGEGT. Trimming shortened V by 5 bases and J by 8 bases, and 22 bases separated the two germline ends. The CDR3 nucleotides read TGTGCCAGCAGTCCCTCTGTAGCCTCAAACGGGAAGCAGTACTTC. Protein product: CASSPSVASNGKQYF.

The chain joins TRBV12-5 to TRBJ2-7; a possible D gene is TRBD2 (6 bases). From germline, CDR1 is LGHNT and CDR2 FRNRAP. The germline V and J ends were trimmed by 3 bases and 1 base, with 19 bases remaining between them. This CDR3 has 17 residues. CDR3 DNA: TGTGCTAGTGGTTTCCTACTTGGAGGGGTCGCATCCTACGAGCAGTACTTC. Its translation: CASGFLLGGVASYEQYF.

This clone was seen just once. The chain is built from TRBV2 and TRBJ2-7; perhaps TRBD1 as D (6 bases). Germline V gene data show CDR1 as SNHLY and CDR2 as FYNNEI. Trimming cost V 6 bases and J 2 bases, with 8 bases left between them. CDR3 length: 12 amino acids. The CDR3 sequence is CASRWDTYEQYF. The DNA for the CDR3 is TGTGCCAGCAGGTGGGACACCTACGAGCAGTACTTC. Full variable domain (missing parts from reference TRBV2 and TRBJ2-7): EPEVTQTPSHQVTQMGQEVILRCVPISNHLYFYWYRQILGQKVEFLVSFYNNEISEKSEIFDDQFSVERPDGSNFTLKIRSTKLEDSAMYFCASRWDTYEQYFGPGTRLTVT.

The rearrangement uses TRBV20-1 and TRBJ1-3; 7 positions match TRBD1. V was clipped by 3 bases and J by 9 bases; unmatched bases: 11. The V gene's germline CDR1 is DFQATT and CDR2 SNEGSKA (reference sequence). The CDR3 contains 14 residues. CDR3 DNA: TGCAGTGCTAGTGAGACAGGGTTAATTGGCACCATATATTTT. This encodes CSASETGLIGTIYF.

This chain joins TRBV11-2 and TRBJ2-3, with 7 bases identical to TRBD2. This CDR3 is built from 16 residues. V lost 4 bases and J lost 0; bases outside the gene matches: 7. Germline loops: CDR1 SGHAT, CDR2 FQNNGV. Written as DNA, the CDR3 is TGTGCCAGCAGCTCGTGGTTGCGGGGGAGCACAGATACGCAGTATTTT. Translation: CASSSWLRGSTDTQYF.

The chain is built from TRBV6-5 and TRBJ1-3; D gene unclear. Trimming shortened V by 8 bases and J by 3 bases, and 17 bases separated the two germline ends. The germline V gene has CDR1 MNHEY and CDR2 SVGAGI. This CDR3 has 15 amino acids. The CDR3 reads CASPVGLGSGNTIYF. In DNA form, the CDR3 reads TGTGCCAGCCCAGTTGGACTCGGAAGTGGAAACACCATATATTTT.